Listed below are T cell receptor beta chains from one sample, sequenced in a study of human T cells and chemical hapten exposure. Via MiXCR, TCRdb re-called the RACE reads, giving one row per CDR3 protein. The table records 120,000 to 150,000 distinct CDR3 sequences, approximately 12% of them present only once. Sequencing was performed on whole blood, taken in connection with sensitization to the hapten diphenylcyclopropenone (DPC). The receptors shown here come from a woman aged 45-60 years with alopecia areata. Some clones in this sample may be carry-over from other donors' samples. Both conserved end residues are part of each CDR3. D genes are given only for firm matches.

cdr3_length	v_call	d_call	j_call	cdr3_aa
15	TRBV6-6	.	TRBJ2-3	CASSSPGLPGDTQYF
14	TRBV7-2	TRBD1	TRBJ2-2	CASSLLGQAGELFF
19	TRBV20-1	TRBD1	TRBJ2-6	CSARSLAGQASSGANVLTF
16	TRBV7-6	.	TRBJ2-2	CASSPRGLENTGELFF
15	TRBV7-2	.	TRBJ1-6	CASSAGDRYNSPLHF
17	TRBV5-4	TRBD2	TRBJ2-2	CASSPTASGGLAGELFF
11	TRBV29-1	.	TRBJ1-1	CSVVLQGKAFF
14	TRBV30	TRBD2	TRBJ2-3	CAWSVLAGGPTQYF
13	TRBV28	TRBD1	TRBJ1-1	CASSTGGKAEAFF
12	TRBV13	TRBD1	TRBJ2-7	CASGQGVFEQYF
11	TRBV20-1	.	TRBJ1-6	CSARVEGVLHF
14	TRBV18	.	TRBJ1-1	CASSPSELNTEAFF
16	TRBV5-1	TRBD2	TRBJ2-1	CASSLVGTSGYNEQFF
14	TRBV29-1	TRBD2	TRBJ2-5	CSVVAGGSQETQYF
16	TRBV2	.	TRBJ2-1	CASSVTAGPLGNEQFF
12	TRBV27	.	TRBJ2-7	CASSSFSYEQYF
15	TRBV28	.	TRBJ1-1	CASSFQRQLNTEAFF
16	TRBV4-3	.	TRBJ1-2	CASSQGANTFNYGYTF
18	TRBV19	.	TRBJ1-3	CASIPWQEGWDSGNTIYF
15	TRBV18	TRBD1	TRBJ2-7	CASSPRDRASYEQYF
14	TRBV5-1	.	TRBJ2-1	CASSQSLGVGGQFF
12	TRBV28	.	TRBJ1-1	CASSPIWAEAFF
14	TRBV6-4	TRBD1	TRBJ1-1	CASSDLTGETEAFF
16	TRBV7-3	TRBD2	TRBJ2-3	CASSLKPSGGADTQYF
18	TRBV7-8	TRBD2	TRBJ2-2	CASSLRSSGRINTGELFF
14	TRBV7-6	.	TRBJ2-7	CASSQGEISYEQYF
16	TRBV7-3	.	TRBJ2-3	CASSRTRGATTDTQYF
14	TRBV6-2/TRBV6-3	TRBD1	TRBJ1-5	CASTSTGVNQPQHF
14	TRBV30	.	TRBJ1-5	CAWSEGYSNQPQLF
15	TRBV7-6	TRBD2	TRBJ2-1	CASSLGAGGHHEQFF